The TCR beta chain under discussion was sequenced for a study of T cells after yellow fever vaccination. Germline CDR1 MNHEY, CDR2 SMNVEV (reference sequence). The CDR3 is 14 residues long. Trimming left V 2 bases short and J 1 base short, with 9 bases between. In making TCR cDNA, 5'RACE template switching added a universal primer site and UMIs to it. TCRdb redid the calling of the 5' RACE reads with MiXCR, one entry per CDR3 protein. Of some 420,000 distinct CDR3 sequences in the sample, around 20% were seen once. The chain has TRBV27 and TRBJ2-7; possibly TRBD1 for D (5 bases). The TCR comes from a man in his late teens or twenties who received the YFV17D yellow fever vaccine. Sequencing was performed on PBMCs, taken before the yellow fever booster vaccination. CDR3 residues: CASSLIAGSYEQYF. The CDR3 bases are TGTGCCAGCAGTTTAATTGCAGGGTCCTACGAGCAGTACTTC.